This T cell receptor (beta chain) was identified in a study of blood T cell repertoires in COVID-19. The germline gives CDR1 SGDLS, CDR2 YYNGEE. This CDR3 comprises 16 residues. V gave up 0 bases and J gave up 3 bases, with 13 bases separating them. Seattle patients were enrolled during active infection and followed longitudinally. Libraries were prepared by immunoSEQ multiplex PCR; TCRdb keeps only in-frame clonotypes and omits some of them. The sample lists under 450,000 clones, around 88% occurring once. This TCR was recovered from a woman aged 60-75 years with COVID-19, enrolled during active disease. The V gene is TRBV9, the J gene TRBJ2-1; D may be TRBD1 (6 bases). The sample consisted of peripheral blood. The CDR3 spells CASSVGSGRGYNEQFF. The DNA of the CDR3 is TGTGCCAGCAGCGTAGGTTCGGGCAGGGGCTACAATGAGCAGTTCTTC.